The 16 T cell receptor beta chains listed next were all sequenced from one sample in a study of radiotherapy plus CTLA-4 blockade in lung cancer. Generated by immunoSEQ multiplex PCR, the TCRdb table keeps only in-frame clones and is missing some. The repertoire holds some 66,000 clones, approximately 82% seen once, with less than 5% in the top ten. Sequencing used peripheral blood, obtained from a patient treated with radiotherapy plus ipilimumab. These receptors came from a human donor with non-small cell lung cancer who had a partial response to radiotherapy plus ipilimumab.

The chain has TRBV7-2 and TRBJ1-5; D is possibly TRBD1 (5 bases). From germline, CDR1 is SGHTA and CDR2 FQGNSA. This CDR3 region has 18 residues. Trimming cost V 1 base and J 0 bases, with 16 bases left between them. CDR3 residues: CASSLGPGQMYSNQPQHF. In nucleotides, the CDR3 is TGTGCCAGCAGCTTAGGGCCCGGACAAATGTATAGCAATCAGCCCCAGCATTTT.

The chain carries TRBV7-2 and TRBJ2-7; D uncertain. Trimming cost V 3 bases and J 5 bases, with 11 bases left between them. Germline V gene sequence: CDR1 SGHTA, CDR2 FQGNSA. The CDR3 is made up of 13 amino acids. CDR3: CASSFGQVDEQYF. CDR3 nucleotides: TGTGCCAGCAGCTTCGGCCAGGTGGACGAGCAGTACTTC.

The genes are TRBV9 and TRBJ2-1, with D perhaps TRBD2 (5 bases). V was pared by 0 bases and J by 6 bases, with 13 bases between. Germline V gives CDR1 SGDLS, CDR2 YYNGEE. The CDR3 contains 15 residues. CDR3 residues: CASSVDPVGSNEQFF. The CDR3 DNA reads TGTGCCAGCAGCGTAGATCCAGTGGGGAGCAATGAGCAGTTCTTC.

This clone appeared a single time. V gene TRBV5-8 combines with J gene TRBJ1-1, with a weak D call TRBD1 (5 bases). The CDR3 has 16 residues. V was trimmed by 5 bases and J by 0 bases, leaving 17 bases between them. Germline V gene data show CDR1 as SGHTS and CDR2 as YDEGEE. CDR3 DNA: TGTGCCAGCAGAGCCAGGACATTGAGGCTGAACACTGAAGCTTTCTTT. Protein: CASRARTLRLNTEAFF. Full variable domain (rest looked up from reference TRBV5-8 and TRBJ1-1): EAGVTQSPTHLIKTRGQQATLRCSPISGHTSVYWYQQALGLGLQFLLWYDEGEERNRGNFPPRFSGRQFPNYSSELNVNALELEDSALYLCASRARTLRLNTEAFFGQGTRLTVV.

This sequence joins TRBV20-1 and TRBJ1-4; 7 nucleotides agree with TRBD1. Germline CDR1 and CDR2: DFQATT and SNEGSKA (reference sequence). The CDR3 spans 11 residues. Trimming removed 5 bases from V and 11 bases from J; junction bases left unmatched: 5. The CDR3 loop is CSAGGTAKLFF. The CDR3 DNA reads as TGCAGTGCTGGAGGGACAGCCAAACTGTTTTTT.

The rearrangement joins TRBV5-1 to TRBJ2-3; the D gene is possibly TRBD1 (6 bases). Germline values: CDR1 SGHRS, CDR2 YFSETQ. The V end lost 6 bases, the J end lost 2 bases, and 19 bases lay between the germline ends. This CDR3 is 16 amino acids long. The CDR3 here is CASILGRDTYTDTQYF. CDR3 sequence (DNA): TGCGCCAGCATCCTGGGTAGGGACACCTACACAGATACGCAGTATTTT.

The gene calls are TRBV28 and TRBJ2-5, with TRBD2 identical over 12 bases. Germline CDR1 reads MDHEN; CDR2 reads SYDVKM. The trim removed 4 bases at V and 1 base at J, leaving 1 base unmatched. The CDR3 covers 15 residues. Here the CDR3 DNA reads TGTGCCAGCAGTTCTAGCGGGAGGGCCCAAGAGACCCAGTACTTC. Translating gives CASSSSGRAQETQYF.

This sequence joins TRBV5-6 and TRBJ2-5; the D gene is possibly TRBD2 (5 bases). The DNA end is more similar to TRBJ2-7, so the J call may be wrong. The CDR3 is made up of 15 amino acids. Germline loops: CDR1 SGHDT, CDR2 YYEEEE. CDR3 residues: CASSLAGADSYEQYF. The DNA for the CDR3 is TGTGCCAGCAGCTTGGCAGGAGCGGATTCCTACGAGCAGTACTTC.

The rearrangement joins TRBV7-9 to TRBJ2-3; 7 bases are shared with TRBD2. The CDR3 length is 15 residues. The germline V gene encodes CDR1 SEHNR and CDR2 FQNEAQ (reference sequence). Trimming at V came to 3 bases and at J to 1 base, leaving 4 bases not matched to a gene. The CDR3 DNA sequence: TGTGCCAGCAGCTTCGAGCGGGGTCGCACAGATACGCAGTATTTT. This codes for CASSFERGRTDTQYF.

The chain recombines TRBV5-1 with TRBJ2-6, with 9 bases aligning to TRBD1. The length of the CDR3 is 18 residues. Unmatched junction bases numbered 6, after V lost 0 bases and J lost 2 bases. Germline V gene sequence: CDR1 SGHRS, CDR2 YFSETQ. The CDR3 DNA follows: TGCGCCAGCAGCTTGGAAGGACAGGGGAGGACTGGGGCCAACGTCCTGACTTTC. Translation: CASSLEGQGRTGANVLTF.

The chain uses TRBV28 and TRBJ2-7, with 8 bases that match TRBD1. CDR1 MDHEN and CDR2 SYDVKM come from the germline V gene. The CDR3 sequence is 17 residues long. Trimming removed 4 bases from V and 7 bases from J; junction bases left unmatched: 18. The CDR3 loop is CASSSPRVPGGFLEQYF. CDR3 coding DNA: TGTGCCAGCAGTTCACCCCGTGTTCCAGGGGGCTTTCTTGAGCAGTACTTC.

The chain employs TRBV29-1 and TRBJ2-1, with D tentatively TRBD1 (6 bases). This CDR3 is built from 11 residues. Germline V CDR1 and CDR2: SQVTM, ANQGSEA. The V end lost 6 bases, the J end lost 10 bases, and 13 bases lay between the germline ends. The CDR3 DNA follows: TGCAGCGTGCGACAGGCAGGCGAGCAGTTCTTC. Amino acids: CSVRQAGEQFF.

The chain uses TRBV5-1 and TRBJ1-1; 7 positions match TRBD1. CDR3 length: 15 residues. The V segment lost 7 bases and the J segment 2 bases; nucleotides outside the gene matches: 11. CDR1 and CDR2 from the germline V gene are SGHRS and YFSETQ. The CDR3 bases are TGCGCCAGCCGCCACAGGGGCGATCAAAACACTGAAGCTTTCTTT. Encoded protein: CASRHRGDQNTEAFF. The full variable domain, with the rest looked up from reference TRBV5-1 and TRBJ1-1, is KAGVTQTPRYLIKTRGQQVTLSCSPISGHRSVSWYQQTPGQGLQFLFEYFSETQRNKGNFPGRFSGRQFSNSRSEMNVSTLELGDSALYLCASRHRGDQNTEAFFGQGTRLTVV.

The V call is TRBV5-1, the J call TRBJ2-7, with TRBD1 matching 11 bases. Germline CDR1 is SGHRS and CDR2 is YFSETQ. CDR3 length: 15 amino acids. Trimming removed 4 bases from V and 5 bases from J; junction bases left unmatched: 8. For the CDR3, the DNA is TGCGCCAGCAGCCCTAGGGACAGGGGGGTAGACGAGCAGTACTTC. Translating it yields CASSPRDRGVDEQYF.

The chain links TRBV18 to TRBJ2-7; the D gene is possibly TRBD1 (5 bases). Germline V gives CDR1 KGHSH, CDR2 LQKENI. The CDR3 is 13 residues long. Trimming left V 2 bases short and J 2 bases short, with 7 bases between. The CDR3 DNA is TGTGCCAGCTCACCAACAGGTACCTACGAGCAGTACTTC. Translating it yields CASSPTGTYEQYF.

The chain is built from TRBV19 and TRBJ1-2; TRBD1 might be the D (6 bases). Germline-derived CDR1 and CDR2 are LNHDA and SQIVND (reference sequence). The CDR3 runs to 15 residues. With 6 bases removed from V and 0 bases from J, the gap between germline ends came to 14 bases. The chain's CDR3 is CASSGQRRANYGYTF. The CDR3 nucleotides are TGTGCCAGTAGCGGACAGCGAAGAGCTAACTATGGCTACACCTTC.